This is a list of T cell receptor beta chains from one sample in a study of shared clonotypes between healthy human individuals. The repertoire was sequenced with immunoSEQ multiplex PCR; TCRdb's copy has only in-frame clones and lacks some. The table records 550,000 to 700,000 clones, 73% of them present only once. Sequences were obtained from memory CD4+ T cells sorted from blood. These receptors were obtained from a woman aged 25 to 39 in good health. Each CDR3 is given with its conserved first and last residue. Each record gives: clone size, J gene, V gene, D gene, CDR3 DNA, CDR3 protein. D genes are given only for firm matches. Size values are once, few and many counts, or a class for expanded clones, and some rows have none.

size: NA
J: TRBJ1-2
V: TRBV5-1
D: NA
DNA: TGCGCCAGCAGCGAAGGACACGACTATGGCTACACCTTC
CDR3: CASSEGHDYGYTF

size: NA
J: TRBJ2-3
V: TRBV28
D: TRBD1
DNA: TGTGCCAGCAGTTTGTCCCAGGGGGCCGGGTCAGATACGCAGTATTTT
CDR3: CASSLSQGAGSDTQYF

size: NA
J: TRBJ2-4
V: TRBV7-9
D: NA
DNA: TGTGCCAGCAGCTTGAGGGGGGGAGCCAAAAACATTCAGTACTTC
CDR3: CASSLRGGAKNIQYF

size: NA
J: TRBJ2-2
V: TRBV6-1
D: NA
DNA: TGTGCCAGCAGTGAAGCCTTGGCATCAGGGGAGCTGTTTTTT
CDR3: CASSEALASGELFF

size: NA
J: TRBJ2-2
V: TRBV10-3
D: TRBD2
DNA: TGTGCCATCGGGGGCCTTAGCGGGGCGAACACCGGGGAGCTGTTTTTT
CDR3: CAIGGLSGANTGELFF

size: NA
J: TRBJ2-1
V: TRBV10-2
D: TRBD1
DNA: TGCGCCAGCAGGTCTGGACAGGGTGGCAATGAGCAGTTCTTC
CDR3: CASRSGQGGNEQFF

size: NA
J: TRBJ1-1
V: TRBV7-3
D: NA
DNA: TGTGCCAGCAGCTTCGGGGCTGACACTGAAGCTTTCTTT
CDR3: CASSFGADTEAFF

size: few
J: TRBJ1-5
V: TRBV5-1
D: NA
DNA: TGCGCCAGCAGCCCCGGCCTCGCCAACAATCAGCCCCAGCATTTT
CDR3: CASSPGLANNQPQHF

size: few
J: TRBJ1-1
V: TRBV28
D: NA
DNA: TGTGCCACCTTACCGGGGCCGAATGAAGCTTTCTTT
CDR3: CATLPGPNEAFF

size: NA
J: TRBJ2-7
V: TRBV5-1
D: TRBD2
DNA: TGCGCCAGCAGTTCCTTTAGCGGGAGTCAATCCGAGCAGTACTTC
CDR3: CASSSFSGSQSEQYF

size: many
J: TRBJ2-7
V: TRBV10-2
D: TRBD2
DNA: TGCGCCAGCATGCCGGGAGGGGGCTACGAGCAGTACTTC
CDR3: CASMPGGGYEQYF

size: once
J: TRBJ2-7
V: TRBV13
D: TRBD2
DNA: TGTGCCAGCCGAAGGGTACTAGCGGGGTGGGAGCAGTACTTC
CDR3: CASRRVLAGWEQYF

size: NA
J: TRBJ2-5
V: TRBV30
D: NA
DNA: TGTGCCTGGAGTCCGTCGGAGACCCAGTACTTC
CDR3: CAWSPSETQYF

size: NA
J: TRBJ2-2
V: TRBV7-3
D: TRBD1
DNA: TGTGCCAGCAGCCCCAGAGGGGGCCCAGGGTACACCGGGGAGCTGTTTTTT
CDR3: CASSPRGGPGYTGELFF

size: NA
J: TRBJ2-7
V: TRBV4-1
D: TRBD1
DNA: TGCGCCAGCAGCCACCCCCGGGACAGGGTCTACGAGCAGTACTTC
CDR3: CASSHPRDRVYEQYF

size: NA
J: TRBJ2-2
V: TRBV2
D: TRBD1
DNA: TGTGCCAGCAGTGAAATGGGGACAGGCGTTTTCGGGGAGCTGTTTTTT
CDR3: CASSEMGTGVFGELFF

size: NA
J: TRBJ1-1
V: TRBV5-1
D: TRBD1
DNA: TGCGCCAGCAGCCCCCAAGGACAGGGGGCGGCGAACACTGAAGCTTTCTTT
CDR3: CASSPQGQGAANTEAFF

size: NA
J: TRBJ2-3
V: TRBV19
D: TRBD2
DNA: TGTGCCAGTAGTAAGCCACGCGGGCGGGAGGGCACAGATACGCAGTATTTT
CDR3: CASSKPRGREGTDTQYF

size: NA
J: TRBJ2-1
V: TRBV29-1
D: TRBD2
DNA: TGCAGCGTCGACACTAGCGGGAGTTATGAGCAGTTCTTC
CDR3: CSVDTSGSYEQFF

size: NA
J: TRBJ2-2
V: TRBV7-7
D: NA
DNA: TGTGCCAGCAGCTTTAGCAGCGCGAACACCGGGGAGCTGTTTTTT
CDR3: CASSFSSANTGELFF

size: NA
J: TRBJ1-6
V: TRBV28
D: NA
DNA: TGTGCCAGCAGCGACCGGCCATATAATTCACCCCTCCACTTT
CDR3: CASSDRPYNSPLHF

size: few
J: TRBJ1-5
V: TRBV6-1
D: TRBD1
DNA: TGTGCCAGCAGTGGGACAGGGGGCGGTCAGCCCCAGCATTTT
CDR3: CASSGTGGGQPQHF

size: NA
J: TRBJ2-5
V: TRBV6-1
D: TRBD1
DNA: TGTGCCAGCAGGTCCTGGGGGACAGGGAGGGAGACCCAGTACTTC
CDR3: CASRSWGTGRETQYF

size: NA
J: TRBJ2-2
V: TRBV7-9
D: NA
DNA: TGTGCCAGCAGCTTCCAGAAGAACACCGGGGAGCTGTTTTTT
CDR3: CASSFQKNTGELFF

size: NA
J: TRBJ2-3
V: TRBV19
D: NA
DNA: TGTGCCAGTAGTATGAATCTTCCCACAGATACGCAGTATTTT
CDR3: CASSMNLPTDTQYF

size: NA
J: TRBJ1-1
V: TRBV27
D: TRBD1
DNA: TGTGCCAGCGGAAAGCCGGGACAGATGAACACTGAAGCTTTCTTT
CDR3: CASGKPGQMNTEAFF

size: NA
J: TRBJ2-7
V: TRBV28
D: TRBD1
DNA: TGTGCCAGCAGGGAACCTCGACAGGGAGCCTACGAGCAGTACTTC
CDR3: CASREPRQGAYEQYF

size: once
J: TRBJ1-1
V: TRBV19
D: NA
DNA: TGTGCCAGTGGGACTTTACCTAACACTGAAGCTTTCTTT
CDR3: CASGTLPNTEAFF

size: NA
J: TRBJ1-2
V: TRBV2
D: NA
DNA: TGTGCCAGCAACGGCAGGGAGGACCGCTGGGGCTATGGCTACACCTTC
CDR3: CASNGREDRWGYGYTF

size: NA
J: TRBJ2-7
V: TRBV25-1
D: NA
DNA: TGTGCCAGCAGTGACGACGGTGCGCCCTACGAGCAGTACTTC
CDR3: CASSDDGAPYEQYF

size: NA
J: TRBJ2-5
V: TRBV27
D: NA
DNA: TGTGCCAGCAGTTTAGGGAGGGGGCTGGGGGAGACCCAGTACTTC
CDR3: CASSLGRGLGETQYF

size: NA
J: TRBJ2-1
V: TRBV11-1
D: TRBD1
DNA: TGTGCCAGCAGCTTAGGGTGGACAGGGTACAATGAGCAGTTCTTC
CDR3: CASSLGWTGYNEQFF

size: NA
J: TRBJ2-4
V: TRBV27
D: NA
DNA: TGTGCCAGCAGTTCCCAGGGTTTAGCCAAAAACATTCAGTACTTC
CDR3: CASSSQGLAKNIQYF

size: NA
J: TRBJ1-4
V: TRBV9
D: TRBD1
DNA: TGTGCCAGCAGCGTATCTCAGGGGGGTTCAGGTGAAAAACTGTTTTTT
CDR3: CASSVSQGGSGEKLFF

size: NA
J: TRBJ2-1
V: TRBV6-5
D: TRBD1
DNA: TGTGCCAGCAGGACAGGGCGCTCCTACAATGAGCAGTTCTTC
CDR3: CASRTGRSYNEQFF

size: NA
J: TRBJ2-5
V: TRBV7-2
D: TRBD1
DNA: TGTGCCAGCACCCAATCCGGACAGGGGTCGAAGACCCAGTACTTC
CDR3: CASTQSGQGSKTQYF

size: NA
J: TRBJ1-2
V: TRBV5-1
D: NA
DNA: TGCGCCAGCAGCTGGGGGGACAAGAGTAACTATGGCTACACCTTC
CDR3: CASSWGDKSNYGYTF

size: NA
J: TRBJ2-5
V: TRBV9
D: NA
DNA: TGTGCCAGCAGCGTAACAGGATCGCAAGAGACCCAGTACTTC
CDR3: CASSVTGSQETQYF

size: NA
J: TRBJ1-5
V: TRBV28
D: NA
DNA: TGTGCCAGCAGTCCAAATTATAGCAATCAGCCCCAGCATTTT
CDR3: CASSPNYSNQPQHF

size: few
J: TRBJ2-7
V: TRBV6-6
D: TRBD2
DNA: TGTGCCAGCAGTACGACTAGCGGATCCTACGAGCAGTACTTC
CDR3: CASSTTSGSYEQYF

size: NA
J: TRBJ2-3
V: TRBV5-1
D: NA
DNA: TGCGCCAGCAGGGGTTCGGAGCGGTACACAGATACGCAGTATTTT
CDR3: CASRGSERYTDTQYF